These 25 T cell receptor beta chains were sequenced from one sample in a study of T cell changes during pregnancy in multiple sclerosis. The protocol was immunoSEQ multiplex PCR, while the TCRdb copy is restricted to in-frame clones and leaves out a portion. The repertoire includes about 50,000 clones, about nine tenths of them detected once, and roughly a tenth sits in the top ten. Source: CD8+ T cells from peripheral blood mononuclear cells, taken after pregnancy. The receptors shown here come from a female donor with multiple sclerosis, enrolled in a pregnancy study.

This rearrangement joins TRBV9 to TRBJ2-7, with unresolved D. Between the trimmed V and J ends, which lost 0 bases and 0 bases, there was a span of 4 bases. The CDR3 is 13 amino acids. Germline values: CDR1 SGDLS, CDR2 YYNGEE. CDR3 nucleotides: TGTGCCAGCAGCGTAGATAACTCCTACGAGCAGTACTTC. This gives the protein CASSVDNSYEQYF.

V and J are TRBV6-6 and TRBJ2-1; possible D gene TRBD2, 6 bases. The V end was cut by 5 bases, the J end by 10 bases, with 6 bases between. CDR1 is MNHNY and CDR2 is SVGAGI in the germline V gene (reference sequence). CDR3 length: 10 amino acids. The CDR3 loop reads CASSAGEQFF. CDR3 sequence (DNA): TGTGCCAGCAGTGCGGGGGAGCAGTTCTTC.

This clone was seen once. The chain uses TRBV9 and TRBJ2-3; D not certain. This CDR3 comprises 16 residues. V was cut by 3 bases and J by 1 base, with 15 bases left in between. Germline V gives CDR1 SGDLS, CDR2 YYNGEE. As DNA, the CDR3 is TGTGCCAGCAGCGCCCAACACCGCCCTGGCACAGATACGCAGTATTTT. Translation: CASSAQHRPGTDTQYF.

This clone was detected once. CDR3 nucleotide sequence: TGTGCCAGCAGCGTAGCTGAGGGGGGGAGCAATGAGCAGTTCTTC. Residues: CASSVAEGGSNEQFF. This chain links TRBV9 with TRBJ2-1, with D perhaps TRBD2 (7 bases). V shed 0 bases and J shed 6 bases, with 13 bases lying between them. This CDR3 has 15 residues. The germline gives CDR1 SGDLS, CDR2 YYNGEE.

The CDR3 spells CASSQDPSGGETQYF. The CDR3 nucleotides are TGCGCCAGCAGCCAAGATCCTAGCGGGGGAGAGACCCAGTACTTC. V usage is TRBV4-1 and J usage is TRBJ2-5, with 10 bases matching TRBD2. This CDR3 has 15 amino acids. V was pared by 0 bases and J by 4 bases, with 2 bases of the junction left unmatched. The germline gives CDR1 MGHRA, CDR2 YSYEKL.

The gene calls are TRBV9 and TRBJ1-2; maybe TRBD1 (6 bases). The CDR3 covers 15 residues. The V gene lost 0 bases and the J gene lost 5 bases, with 14 bases spanning the gap. Germline V CDR1 and CDR2: SGDLS, YYNGEE. CDR3 residues: CASSVEGGEGYGYTF. CDR3 coding DNA: TGTGCCAGCAGCGTAGAAGGGGGAGAGGGGTATGGCTACACCTTC. Filled out from reference TRBV9 and TRBJ1-2, the complete variable domain reads DSGVTQTPKHLITATGQRVTLRCSPRSGDLSVYWYQQSLDQGLQFLIQYYNGEERAKGNILERFSAQQFPDLHSELNLSSLELGDSALYFCASSVEGGEGYGYTFGSGTRLTVV.

V is TRBV7-8 and J is TRBJ2-7; TRBD2 agrees at 8 bases. This CDR3 contains 14 residues. V was clipped by 3 bases and J by 7 bases; unmatched bases: 8. Looked up from germline, CDR1 is SGHVS and CDR2 is FQNEAQ. CDR3 DNA: TGTGCCAGCAGCTTTAACGGGGGGGCGGAAGAGCAGTACTTC. Encoded protein: CASSFNGGAEEQYF.

V gene TRBV5-4 combines with J gene TRBJ1-2, with 7 bases identical to TRBD1. Trimming took 4 bases from V and 1 from J; bases not matched to a gene: 19. The CDR3 is 19 residues long. Germline V CDR1 and CDR2: SGHNT, YYREEE (reference sequence). The CDR3 region has the DNA TGTGCCAGCAGCCAACCTCGGGACCGAGGGGGCGCGGGTAACTATGGCTACACCTTC. This sequence encodes CASSQPRDRGGAGNYGYTF.

The rearrangement links TRBV7-9 to TRBJ1-1, with D perhaps matching TRBD1 (5 bases). Between the trimmed V and J ends, which lost 5 bases and 4 bases, there was a span of 17 bases. The germline gives CDR1 SEHNR, CDR2 FQNEAQ (reference sequence). CDR3 length: 15 residues. The CDR3 is CASSPVKGEVTEAFF. DNA for the CDR3: TGTGCCAGCAGCCCGGTTAAAGGGGAGGTCACTGAAGCTTTCTTT.

V and J are TRBV6-6 and TRBJ1-4, with 9 bases aligning to TRBD1. Losses at the gene ends were 8 bases for V and 8 bases for J; bases not matched to a gene: 9. CDR3 length: 14 residues. Germline-derived CDR1 and CDR2 are MNHNY and SVGAGI (reference sequence). The CDR3: CASGSQGAMEKLFF. The DNA of the CDR3 is TGTGCCAGCGGATCACAGGGGGCTATGGAAAAACTGTTTTTT.

The V call is TRBV13, the J call TRBJ2-1, with 9 bases fitting TRBD1. The V gene end was trimmed by 5 bases and the J gene end by 11 bases; junction bases not matched to a gene: 4. This CDR3 comprises 12 residues. Germline loops: CDR1 PRHDT, CDR2 FYEKMQ (reference sequence). The CDR3 here is CASSPGTGKQFF. The DNA of the CDR3 is TGTGCCAGCAGCCCCGGGACAGGGAAGCAGTTCTTC.

The chain has TRBV16 and TRBJ1-1, with a weak D call TRBD1 (5 bases). Trimming took off 3 bases at V and 1 base at J, with 6 bases between the two ends. Looked up from germline, CDR1 is KGHSY and CDR2 is FQNENV. The CDR3 contains 13 residues. CDR3 nucleotide sequence: TGTGCCAGCAGCCAGGGGGGGAACACTGAAGCTTTCTTT. Residues: CASSQGGNTEAFF. The full variable domain, in which reference TRBV16 and TRBJ1-1 provide the parts outside the CDR3, is GEEVAQTPKHLVRGEGQKAKLYCAPIKGHSYVFWYQQVLKNEFKFLISFQNENVFDETGMPKERFSAKCLPNSPCSLEIQATKLEDSAVYFCASSQGGNTEAFFGQGTRLTVV.

This sequence joins TRBV6-5 and TRBJ2-5, with a weak D call TRBD1 (6 bases). The CDR3 covers 14 residues. Trimming pared 2 bases from V and 10 bases from J, leaving 17 bases between. Germline V gene sequence: CDR1 MNHEY, CDR2 SVGAGI. In DNA form, the CDR3 reads TGTGCCAGCAGTTACAATCCAGGACAGAATCGCCAGTACTTC. This codes for CASSYNPGQNRQYF.

This rearrangement joins TRBV29-1 to TRBJ2-7, with TRBD1 identical over 8 bases. The V and J ends lost 4 bases and 4 bases, in that order; junction bases with no gene match: 3. Germline assignment: CDR1 SQVTM and CDR2 ANQGSEA. This CDR3 is 12 amino acids long. The CDR3 sequence: CSVGRGQYEQYF. The CDR3 DNA reads TGCAGCGTTGGCAGGGGGCAATACGAGCAGTACTTC.

V is TRBV7-8 and J is TRBJ2-7, with D tentatively TRBD1 (5 bases). CDR3 length: 13 residues. From germline, CDR1 is SGHVS and CDR2 FQNEAQ. The V end lost 3 bases, the J end lost 2 bases, and 8 bases lay between the germline ends. The CDR3 reads CASSLAGTYEQYF. DNA of the CDR3: TGTGCCAGCAGCTTGGCAGGGACCTACGAGCAGTACTTC.

This sequence joins TRBV27 and TRBJ1-1; D is perhaps TRBD1 (5 bases). Germline CDR1 MNHEY, CDR2 SMNVEV (reference sequence). The CDR3 runs to 15 residues. Deletions cut 0 bases from V and 2 bases from J, with 10 bases between. The CDR3 here is CASSLSNRQNTEAFF. In nucleotides, the CDR3 is TGTGCCAGCAGTTTATCGAACAGGCAAAACACTGAAGCTTTCTTT.

The genes are TRBV2 and TRBJ2-2; 11 bases map to TRBD1. CDR1 and CDR2 from the germline V gene are SNHLY and FYNNEI. The CDR3 loop spans 17 amino acids. Trimming cost V 7 bases and J 2 bases; bases outside gene matches: 9. The CDR3 reads CASTPGRTGGNTGELFF. The CDR3 nucleotides are TGTGCCAGCACCCCAGGACGGACAGGGGGCAACACCGGGGAGCTGTTTTTT.

This chain uses TRBV15 with TRBJ2-7, with 9 bases aligning to TRBD1. Germline values: CDR1 LNHNV, CDR2 YYDKDF (reference sequence). Losses at the gene ends were 4 bases for V and 2 bases for J; bases not matched to a gene: 6. The CDR3 is 15 amino acids. The CDR3 spells CATSTTDRGTYEQYF. CDR3 DNA: TGTGCCACCAGCACCACGGACAGGGGAACCTACGAGCAGTACTTC.

This chain links TRBV14 with TRBJ2-1, with TRBD2 as a possible D gene (7 bases). Trimming shortened V by 1 base and J by 4 bases, and 11 bases separated the two germline ends. Germline values: CDR1 SGHDN, CDR2 FVKESK. This CDR3 contains 15 residues. In nucleotides, the CDR3 is TGTGCCAGCAGCCAAGTGCGGGGGCCTTACAATGAGCAGTTCTTC. Translation: CASSQVRGPYNEQFF.

CDR3 in amino acids: CASSPGTGGYQPQHF. In nucleotides, the CDR3 is TGTGCCAGCAGTCCGGGGACAGGGGGCTATCAGCCCCAGCATTTT. V usage is TRBV27 and J usage is TRBJ1-5, with 12 nucleotides matching TRBD1. With 5 bases clipped from V and 5 bases from J, the junction kept 4 bases outside the gene matches. CDR1 is MNHEY and CDR2 is SMNVEV in the germline V gene (reference sequence). The CDR3 runs to 15 residues.

The CDR3 DNA reads as TGTGCCAGCAGCTTCGCGGACGAGCAGTACTTC. Translated: CASSFADEQYF. V and J are TRBV7-9 and TRBJ2-7, with D unresolved. The CDR3 extends over 11 amino acids. The ends were cut back, 3 bases at V and 5 bases at J, with 5 bases in the middle. The V gene's germline CDR1 is SEHNR and CDR2 FQNEAQ (reference sequence).

This clone was seen a single time. The chain uses TRBV5-4 and TRBJ2-2; D gene uncertain. The CDR3 totals 15 residues. CDR1 SGHNT and CDR2 YYREEE come from the germline V gene (reference sequence). Between the trimmed V and J ends, which lost 1 base and 6 bases, there was a span of 13 bases. CDR3 in amino acids: CASSLLVAAAGELFF. As DNA, the CDR3 is TGTGCCAGCAGCTTGTTGGTTGCGGCTGCCGGGGAGCTGTTTTTT. The variable domain in full, with the rest retrieved from reference TRBV5-4 and TRBJ2-2, is ETGVTQSPTHLIKTRGQQVTLRCSSQSGHNTVSWYQQALGQGPQFIFQYYREEENGRGNFPPRFSGLQFPNYSSELNVNALELDDSALYLCASSLLVAAAGELFFGEGSRLTVL.

This chain links TRBV5-6 with TRBJ2-2, with TRBD2 as a possible D gene (6 bases). The CDR3 length is 14 residues. The germline V and J ends were trimmed by 0 bases and 6 bases, with 9 bases remaining between them. CDR1 is SGHDT and CDR2 is YYEEEE in the germline V gene. CDR3 in amino acids: CASSLEAGAGELFF. For the CDR3, the DNA is TGTGCCAGCAGCTTGGAAGCGGGCGCCGGGGAGCTGTTTTTT.

V gene TRBV27 combines with J gene TRBJ2-5; TRBD2 matches at 8 bases. Germline V lookup: CDR1 MNHEY, CDR2 SMNVEV (reference sequence). CDR3 length: 15 amino acids. V was pared by 3 bases and J by 2 bases, with 5 bases of the junction left unmatched. CDR3 sequence: CASSFVTSGQETQYF. CDR3 DNA sequence: TGTGCCAGCAGTTTCGTTACTAGCGGTCAAGAGACCCAGTACTTC.

The J gene is TRBJ2-1, the V gene TRBV11-2; TRBD2 agrees at 12 bases. Germline trimming cut 1 base from V and 8 bases from J; bases unmatched to any gene: 9. The length of the CDR3 is 17 residues. Germline-derived CDR1 and CDR2 are SGHAT and FQNNGV. CDR3 sequence reads: CASSLGDLAGGLDEQFF. In nucleotides, the CDR3 is TGTGCCAGCAGCTTAGGGGACCTAGCGGGGGGGTTGGATGAGCAGTTCTTC.